This TCR beta chain was sequenced during a study of T cell repertoires in cytomegalovirus infection. Study summary: As its CMV epitopes, the study selected recently identified HLA-C-restricted and well-studied HLA-B-restricted targets. Indicated by public TCR beta signatures were CMV infection and matching HLA type.

This CDR3 has 17 residues. The V gene's germline CDR1 is SGHVS and CDR2 FQNEAQ. The V gene lost 5 bases and the J gene lost 0 bases, with 20 bases spanning the gap. Findings and caveats of the study: In two of eight donors, the top clonotype was HLA-C-restricted CMV-specific. Accumulated public TCR beta family frequency recognized individuals carrying CMV together with the relevant HLA.

TCRdb reprocessed the reads with MiXCR, giving one entry per CDR3 protein. The data show approximately 350,000 distinct CDR3 sequences, roughly 34% seen once. This clonotype came up many times. Its antigen is as yet unknown. The clonotype was recovered from a human donor in good health (CMV status not recorded). Some clones in this sample may be carry-over from other donors' samples. The chain is built from TRBV7-8 and TRBJ2-7; no firm D call. The specimen comprised cultured PBMCs, sampled from culture after CMV antigen stimulation. The CDR3 bases are TGTGCCAGCAGCCCCCCTGGTCAACTCTCTAGCTCCTACGAGCAGTACGTC. Residues: CASSPPGQLSSSYEQYV.